The rows below give T cell receptor beta chains drawn from one sample of a study of lymphopenia after photon versus proton radiotherapy. Clones were sequenced by immunoSEQ multiplex PCR, and TCRdb holds only the in-frame ones, with some missing. Here the sample spans some 76,000 clones, around 93% being singletons. Here the sequenced sample was peripheral blood, taken from a patient treated with photon-based radiotherapy. These receptors came from a woman between 35 and 50 years old with cholangiocarcinoma. The CDR3 runs from the conserved cysteine through the conserved F or W. The D gene is left open where the match is weak. Expanded clones get a size class; other rows say once, few or many, or leave the size out.

v_call,clone_size,j_call,d_call,cdr3_aa,cdr3_nt
TRBV6-5,.,TRBJ1-1,.,CASLRTIWDTEAFF,TGTGCCAGCCTTCGGACCATTTGGGACACTGAAGCTTTCTTT
TRBV6-1,.,TRBJ1-5,TRBD1,CASSGSNWGQGPNQPQHF,TGTGCCAGCAGTGGCTCGAACTGGGGACAGGGTCCAAACCAGCCCCAGCATTTT
TRBV19,.,TRBJ1-1,.,CASSMNGKNTEAFF,TGTGCCAGTAGTATGAATGGCAAGAACACTGAAGCTTTCTTT
TRBV7-2,.,TRBJ2-3,TRBD2,CASSLEGTSGILGTQYF,TGTGCCAGCAGCTTAGAAGGGACTAGCGGGATATTGGGTACGCAGTATTTT
TRBV27,once,TRBJ2-3,TRBD2,CASSLRLAGGTDTQYF,TGTGCCAGCAGTTTACGACTAGCGGGAGGTACAGATACGCAGTATTTT
TRBV11-3,.,TRBJ2-7,.,CASSLVAGRGSYEQYF,TGTGCCAGCAGCTTAGTGGCGGGACGCGGCTCCTACGAGCAGTACTTC
TRBV18,.,TRBJ2-7,TRBD1,CASSREDRGGYEQYF,TGTGCCAGCTCCCGCGAGGACAGGGGGGGGTACGAGCAGTACTTC
TRBV4-2,.,TRBJ2-2,.,CASSPGRTNTGELFF,TGTGCCAGCAGCCCGGGACGGACGAACACCGGGGAGCTGTTTTTT
TRBV19,.,TRBJ1-2,TRBD1,CASSPSRDRDYYGYTF,TGTGCCAGTAGTCCGTCCCGGGACAGGGATTACTATGGCTACACCTTC
TRBV4-3,.,TRBJ1-2,TRBD1,CASSQDRDRNYGYTF,TGCGCCAGCAGCCAAGACAGGGACAGAAATTATGGCTACACCTTC
TRBV7-9,.,TRBJ2-1,.,CASSFREDSYNEQFF,TGTGCCAGCAGCTTTAGGGAGGACTCCTACAATGAGCAGTTCTTC
TRBV6-1,.,TRBJ1-5,.,CASSEARNRLSNQPQHF,TGTGCCAGCAGTGAAGCCAGGAACCGACTTAGCAATCAGCCCCAGCATTTT
TRBV7-3,.,TRBJ2-3,.,CASSPSTDTQYF,TGTGCCAGCAGTCCTAGCACAGATACGCAGTATTTT
TRBV30,.,TRBJ1-4,TRBD1,CAWSVQGQGSEKLFF,TGTGCCTGGAGTGTACAGGGACAGGGTAGTGAAAAACTGTTTTTT
TRBV30,.,TRBJ2-2,.,CAWGGPGGRDTGELFF,TGTGCCTGGGGCGGACCTGGGGGCCGGGACACCGGGGAGCTGTTTTTT
TRBV2,.,TRBJ2-7,TRBD1,CASRPPGQGLVNEQYF,TGTGCCAGCAGACCTCCGGGACAGGGTTTGGTAAACGAGCAGTACTTC
TRBV5-6,.,TRBJ2-2,TRBD2,CASSSNTGAGSAGELFF,TGTGCCAGCAGCTCTAACACGGGAGCGGGATCGGCCGGGGAGCTGTTTTTT
TRBV30,.,TRBJ2-2,TRBD1,CAWSGGGSGELFF,TGTGCCTGGAGTGGAGGGGGCTCCGGGGAGCTGTTTTTT
TRBV28,.,TRBJ2-7,.,CASRKGVSWGSSYEQYF,TGTGCCAGCAGAAAGGGGGTGAGCTGGGGGAGCTCCTACGAGCAGTACTTC
TRBV15,.,TRBJ2-6,.,CATRMAGTGFSGANVLTF,TGTGCCACCAGGATGGCAGGGACGGGTTTCTCTGGGGCCAACGTCCTGACTTTC
TRBV7-9,.,TRBJ2-7,.,CASSLARGETYEQYF,TGTGCCAGCAGCTTAGCGCGTGGGGAAACTTACGAGCAGTACTTC
TRBV9,.,TRBJ2-3,.,CASSDQGRTDTQYF,TGTGCCAGCAGCGATCAGGGACGCACAGATACGCAGTATTTT
TRBV7-9,once,TRBJ1-6,TRBD1,CASSSYRGSSYNSPLHF,TGTGCCAGCAGCTCATACAGGGGGTCATCCTATAATTCACCCCTCCACTTT
TRBV2,.,TRBJ2-1,TRBD2,CASSMGEGGSSYNEQFF,TGTGCCAGCAGCATGGGAGAGGGAGGGTCCTCCTACAATGAGCAGTTCTTC
TRBV28,.,TRBJ1-2,.,CASSPIQGLYGYTF,TGTGCCAGCAGTCCTATACAGGGCTTATATGGCTACACCTTC
TRBV2,.,TRBJ1-2,.,CASSQSYTCF,TGTGCCAGCAGCCAAAGTTACACATGCTTC
TRBV5-4,.,TRBJ2-3,TRBD1,CASSSPPGQWLYF,TGTGCCAGCAGCTCCCCTCCGGGACAGTGGCTGTATTTT
TRBV9,.,TRBJ1-3,.,CASSVGPEDGNTIYF,TGTGCCAGCAGCGTAGGTCCAGAGGATGGAAACACCATATATTTT
TRBV7-9,.,TRBJ1-1,.,CASSFPRDAGDSFF,TGTGCCAGCAGCTTTCCCCGGGACGCGGGGGACTCTTTCTTT
TRBV19,.,TRBJ2-3,.,CASSIAGAATDTQYF,TGTGCCAGTAGTATAGCCGGGGCGGCCACAGATACGCAGTATTTT
TRBV28,.,TRBJ1-1,.,CASDLSGVNTEAFF,TGTGCCAGCGACCTTTCCGGGGTGAACACTGAAGCTTTCTTT
TRBV7-2,.,TRBJ2-3,.,CASSPLGGGVTDTQYF,TGTGCCAGCAGCCCTCTAGGGGGGGGCGTCACAGATACGCAGTATTTT
TRBV13,once,TRBJ2-2,.,CASSLTGTGELFF,TGTGCCAGCAGCTTGACAGGCACCGGGGAGCTGTTTTTT
TRBV28,once,TRBJ2-1,.,CASSPEVDEQFF,TGTGCCAGCTCCCCCGAGGTTGATGAGCAGTTCTTC
TRBV7-9,.,TRBJ2-7,.,CASSVPTAREQYF,TGTGCCAGCAGCGTGCCGACAGCCCGCGAGCAGTACTTC
TRBV5-4,.,TRBJ2-7,.,CASSLERPEREQYF,TGTGCCAGCAGCTTGGAACGGCCTGAGAGGGAGCAGTACTTC
TRBV7-2,.,TRBJ1-3,.,CASSPGGGLTSSGNTIYF,TGTGCCAGCAGCCCCGGGGGGGGACTTACGAGCTCTGGAAACACCATATATTTT
TRBV14,.,TRBJ2-4,.,CASSQDPNIQYF,TGTGCCAGCAGCCAAGACCCAAACATTCAGTACTTC
TRBV5-1,.,TRBJ2-7,TRBD2,CASSFGTKEQYF,TGCGCCAGCAGCTTTGGGACTAAAGAGCAGTACTTC
TRBV29-1,once,TRBJ2-1,.,CSVGATATGNEQFF,TGCAGCGTTGGGGCGACCGCCACGGGGAATGAGCAGTTCTTC
TRBV15,few,TRBJ2-3,.,CATSRASADTQYF,TGTGCCACCAGCAGAGCCAGCGCAGATACGCAGTATTTT
TRBV5-1,.,TRBJ2-3,.,CASSVTGDTQYF,TGCGCCAGCAGTGTTACGGGAGATACGCAGTATTTT
TRBV6-6,once,TRBJ2-3,.,CASRHPGLLGDTQYF,TGTGCCAGCAGGCATCCTGGACTCCTGGGAGATACGCAGTATTTT
TRBV7-6,.,TRBJ2-7,.,CASSLAVSGTLSYEQYF,TGTGCCAGCAGCTTAGCGGTTTCGGGGACACTCTCCTACGAGCAGTACTTC
TRBV20-1,once,TRBJ2-7,.,CSAGNYEQYF,TGCAGTGCCGGTAATTACGAGCAGTACTTC
TRBV10-2,.,TRBJ1-5,.,CASSESSRDQPQHF,TGCGCCAGCAGTGAGTCAAGTCGGGATCAGCCCCAGCATTTT
TRBV2,.,TRBJ1-1,.,CASSPRLEAFF,TGTGCCAGCAGTCCCCGGTTAGAAGCTTTCTTT